This T cell receptor (beta chain) came from a study of blood T cell repertoires in COVID-19. Study in general: Sources were T cells, B-cell-depleted T cells, or PBMCs; the material itself was cDNA or gDNA.

Authors' data handling: Quantification of nucleated cells was approximated via reference gene primer amplification. Method: immunoSEQ multiplex PCR; TCRdb's copy keeps in-frame clones and lacks some. V and J calls plus clone size are reproduced from that table; the DNA served to infer D and trimming. The table lists a few hundred thousand clones, around 90% of them singletons. The CDR3 has 13 residues. Germline assignment: CDR1 MGHDK and CDR2 SYGVNS. V lost 5 bases and J lost 4, with 12 bases in between. The sequence derives from a woman in her forties or fifties who had recovered from COVID-19. The sequencing input was peripheral blood. The chain has TRBV25-1 and TRBJ2-7; D gene uncertain. As DNA, the CDR3 is TGTGCCAGCAGTCGCGGCAGCTTATACGAGCAGTACTTC. Its translation: CASSRGSLYEQYF.